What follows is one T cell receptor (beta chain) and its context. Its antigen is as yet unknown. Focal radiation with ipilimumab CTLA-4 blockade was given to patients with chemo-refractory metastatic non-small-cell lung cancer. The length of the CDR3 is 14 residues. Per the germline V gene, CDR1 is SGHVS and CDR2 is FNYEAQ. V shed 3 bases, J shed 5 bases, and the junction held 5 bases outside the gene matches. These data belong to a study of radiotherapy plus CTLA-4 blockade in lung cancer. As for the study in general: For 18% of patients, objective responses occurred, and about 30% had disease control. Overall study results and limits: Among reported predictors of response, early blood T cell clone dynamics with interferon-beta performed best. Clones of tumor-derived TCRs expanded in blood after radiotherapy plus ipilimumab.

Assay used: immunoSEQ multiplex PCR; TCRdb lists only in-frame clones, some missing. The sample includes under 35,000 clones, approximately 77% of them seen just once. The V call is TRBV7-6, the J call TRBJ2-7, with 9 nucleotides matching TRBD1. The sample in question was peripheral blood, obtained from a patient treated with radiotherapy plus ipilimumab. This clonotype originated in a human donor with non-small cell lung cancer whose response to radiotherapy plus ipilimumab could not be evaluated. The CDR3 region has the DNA TGTGCCAGCAGCTTGGGGACAGGGCTCGACGAGCAGTACTTC. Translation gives CASSLGTGLDEQYF.